This T cell receptor (beta chain) was recovered during a study of Ad26.COV2.S vaccination and SARS-CoV-2 variants (dated by TCRdb to the early 2020s). Study-level background: Donors in the vaccine arm were drawn from COV1001, a phase I-IIa trial of Ad26.COV2.S in healthy adults that was multicentre, randomized, double-blind and placebo-controlled. The TCR-sequenced set comprised about 30 samples: around 20 Ad26.COV2.S vaccine recipients, 5 placebo recipients and 8 SARS-CoV-2 convalescent individuals. Ad26.COV2.S was administered intramuscularly at 5 x 10^10 or 1 x 10^11 viral particles, either as a single shot or as two shots given 56 days apart. Sequencing of the TCRbeta repertoire served to evaluate the specificity and breadth of SARS-CoV-2-reactive T cell receptors following Ad26.COV2.S vaccination. Trial participants were randomized into five groups of five: low-dose or high-dose Ad26.COV2.S given once or twice, or placebo on both occasions. Blinding of investigators to trial group allocation was maintained during experiments and outcome assessment. General conclusions and limits of the study: Vaccine and placebo recipients had similar non-spike TCR breadth, a finding consistent with the vaccine containing only spike. After vaccination, spike-specific CD8+ and CD4+ T cell responses were reported to show substantial breadth. According to the authors, total T cell responses may have been underestimated by the TCR breadth and depth analyses. The study was not powered to compare responses between vaccine doses or regimens. Higher spike-specific TCR breadth was observed in Ad26.COV2.S recipients than in placebo recipients (P = 0.0014).

The treatment or condition label corresponds to: 15 to 20 received Ad26.COV2.S at low or high dose, single or two shots; several received placebo; per-sample allocation not given. Repertoires of vaccine and placebo recipients were sequenced from samples taken on day 63 after the first injection. Cohort 1b enrolled fewer than 30 adults aged 18-55 years at a single site in Boston, USA, between 29 July and 7 August 2020. Ad26.COV2.S was a replication-incompetent adenovirus type 26 vector that expressed a prefusion-stabilized SARS-CoV-2 spike protein derived from the original Wuhan strain. TCRbeta CDR3 regions were sequenced with the immunoSEQ Assay. After extraction, genomic DNA underwent amplification by bias-controlled multiplex PCR, followed by high-throughput sequencing. The authors' analysis ran thus. Collapsing and filtering of sequences were performed to quantify the absolute abundance of each unique TCRbeta CDR3 region. T cell fraction was estimated by normalizing TCRbeta template counts to usable DNA, which was measured by amplifying reference genes present in all nucleated cells. Repertoire TCRs were annotated as SARS-CoV-2-specific when V gene, CDR3 amino acid sequence and J gene were exactly matched to a known reactive TCR set. MIRA supplied the reference SARS-CoV-2 TCR set, which was filtered for enrichment in COVID-19-positive ImmuneCODE repertoires so that public or cross-reactive TCRs were removed. Drawing on the MIRA antigens, annotated TCRs were analysed further at the level of specific ORF or position within ORF. Depth was the summed frequency of annotated unique rearrangements, while breadth was defined as annotated unique rearrangements over total unique productive rearrangements. Two-sided Wilcoxon rank-sum tests were applied when comparing TCR breadth between groups. TCRdb's version of the immuneACCESS table is confined to in-frame rearrangements and falls short of the full clone set. An unresolved V gene accounts for under half of the shortfall where checked; the remainder is of unknown origin. From that table come the V and J calls and clone size; the DNA was used to work out D and trimming. The sample table holds 250,000 or so clones, of which 87% were seen once. Roughly 3% of the sample lies in the top ten.

This clone was observed a few times. The clone's antigen remains unknown. No base quality information exists; no much larger clone differs at one position. The CDR3 measures 16 amino acids from cysteine to valine. Only CDR3 DNA is held: 48 bases, read in frame from base 1. Here the sequenced sample was peripheral blood, taken in a trial of Ad26.COV2.S vaccine versus placebo. The clonotype originates from a person aged 18-60 years who received the Ad26.COV2.S COVID-19 vaccine or a placebo. Here the chain combines TRBV21-1 and TRBJ2-7; no check of the table's D call, TRBD2, against the DNA was made. TRBV21-1 is recorded as a pseudogene. The CDR3 protein is CASGRRLAGVTYEQYV. Read as DNA, the sequence is TGTGCCAGCGGACGCCGACTAGCGGGAGTCACCTACGAGCAGTACGTC.